These 16 T cell receptor beta chains were all obtained from the same sample, sequenced in a study of OX40 agonist ivuxolimab in advanced cancers. Method: immunoSEQ multiplex PCR; TCRdb's copy keeps in-frame clones and lacks some. This table holds approximately 64,000 clones, approximately 90% found once. Specimen: CD4+ or CD8+ T cells sorted from blood, collected in a trial of the OX40 agonist ivuxolimab. The receptors come from an adult with an advanced solid tumor such as melanoma, head and neck, liver or kidney cancer.

The chain joins TRBV6-1 to TRBJ1-2; tentative D call: TRBD1 (5 bases). The CDR3 length is 16 residues. Germline CDR1 MNHNS, CDR2 SASEGT. V lost 4 bases, J lost 0 bases, and 15 bases lay in between. This CDR3 reads CASSAIQALANYGYTF. The CDR3, as DNA: TGTGCCAGCAGTGCTATACAGGCGCTAGCTAACTATGGCTACACCTTC.

The CDR3 loop reads CASSLGTSGTEAFF. The CDR3 DNA follows: TGTGCCAGCAGCCTCGGGACGTCAGGCACTGAAGCTTTCTTT. The V gene is TRBV2, the J gene TRBJ1-1; TRBD1 is a possible D gene (5 bases). CDR3 length equals 14 residues. V shed 6 bases and J shed 4 bases, with 15 bases lying between them. CDR1 and CDR2 (germline): SNHLY, FYNNEI.

The chain is built from TRBV28 and TRBJ1-5, with D maybe TRBD1 (6 bases). There are 14 residues in the CDR3. Trimming took 3 bases from V and 6 from J, leaving 12 bases between them. CDR1 and CDR2 (germline): MDHEN, SYDVKM. The CDR3 nucleotides are TGTGCCAGCAGTTTGGGGCAGGGGATTCAGCCCCAGCATTTT. Translating gives CASSLGQGIQPQHF.

The chain couples TRBV19 to TRBJ1-5; 7 bases are shared with TRBD1. The CDR3 has 14 residues. CDR1 LNHDA and CDR2 SQIVND come from the germline V gene (reference sequence). Trimming cost V 5 bases and J 4 bases; bases outside gene matches: 5. CDR3 residues: CASSPGTENQPQHF. The DNA of the CDR3 is TGTGCCAGTAGTCCCGGGACAGAAAATCAGCCCCAGCATTTT.

The chain couples TRBV18 to TRBJ1-3; the D is unclear. The CDR3 totals 15 residues. From germline, CDR1 is KGHSH and CDR2 LQKENI. The V end was cut by 6 bases, the J end by 0 bases, with 12 bases between. The CDR3 DNA reads as TGTGCCAGCTCCCCGTTTGGAGACTCTGGAAACACCATATATTTT. It encodes CASSPFGDSGNTIYF.

The rearrangement uses TRBV5-1 and TRBJ2-7; 7 nucleotides match TRBD1. This CDR3 is 14 amino acids long. The V segment lost 4 bases and the J segment 1 base; nucleotides outside the gene matches: 5. In germline, CDR1 is SGHRS, CDR2 YFSETQ. The DNA for the CDR3 is TGCGCCAGCAGCATTGACAGGGATTCCTACGAGCAGTACTTC. Translated: CASSIDRDSYEQYF.

A remark on this clone: One end of the junction fails to match germline, which may point to a read error. The chain employs TRBV6-5 and TRBJ1-2; 9 bases align to TRBD1. This CDR3 comprises 15 residues. Germline V CDR1 and CDR2: MNHEY, SVGAGI. CDR3 residues: CTSRPSGTGNYGYTF. The DNA of the CDR3 is TGTACCAGCAGACCCTCCGGGACAGGGAACTATGGCTACACCTTC.

V usage is TRBV5-4 and J usage is TRBJ2-7; 9 nucleotides match TRBD1. CDR1 and CDR2 (germline): SGHNT, YYREEE (reference sequence). V was clipped by 0 bases and J by 3 bases; unmatched bases: 7. This CDR3 spans 16 amino acids. The CDR3 bases are TGTGCCAGCAGCTTGGACGGGACAGGGCTATACTACGAGCAGTACTTC. It translates to CASSLDGTGLYYEQYF.

This chain connects TRBV7-3 to TRBJ2-1, with 9 bases matching TRBD1. Unmatched junction bases numbered 8, after V lost 5 bases and J lost 9 bases. This CDR3 spans 14 amino acids. The germline V gene has CDR1 SGHTA and CDR2 FQGTGA. CDR3 amino acids: CASSLSGTGSEQFF. The CDR3 DNA follows: TGTGCCAGCAGCCTGTCCGGGACAGGGAGTGAGCAGTTCTTC.

V is TRBV6-1 and J is TRBJ1-2; possibly TRBD1 for D (5 bases). The CDR3 sequence is 14 residues long. CDR1 MNHNS and CDR2 SASEGT come from the germline V gene. V lost 3 bases and J 8 bases, leaving 16 bases between the germline ends. The CDR3 sequence: CASSDRGRHEGYTF. For the CDR3, the DNA is TGTGCCAGCAGTGATCGGGGCCGCCACGAGGGCTACACCTTC.

On this clone itself: The junction departs from the called germline gene at one end, perhaps through a read error. V gene TRBV7-2 combines with J gene TRBJ2-3, with 10 bases that match TRBD2. The CDR3 runs to 15 residues. Germline V gives CDR1 SGHTA, CDR2 FQGNSA. CDR3 sequence: CASSLAGALTDTQYF. The CDR3 DNA follows: TGTGCCAGCAGCCTAGCGGGGGCCCTCACAGATACGCAGTATTTT.

This sequence joins TRBV7-3 and TRBJ2-7; TRBD2 might be the D (7 bases). The CDR3 is 15 amino acids. The germline V gene encodes CDR1 SGHTA and CDR2 FQGTGA. Trimming stripped 1 base from V and 3 bases from J, with 13 bases between. The CDR3 loop is CASSLNGGPYYEQYF. DNA of the CDR3: TGTGCCAGCAGCTTAAACGGGGGGCCTTACTACGAGCAGTACTTC.

The V call is TRBV5-1, the J call TRBJ2-1; 7 nucleotides match TRBD2. Germline CDR1 reads SGHRS; CDR2 reads YFSETQ. There are 15 residues in the CDR3. The J segment lost 0 bases and the V segment lost 4 bases, leaving 4 bases of the junction unmatched. The CDR3 nucleotides read TGCGCCAGCAGCGAGAGGACTAGCTCCTACAATGAGCAGTTCTTC. It encodes CASSERTSSYNEQFF.

This clone came up a few times. The rearrangement uses TRBV5-4 and TRBJ2-5; the match to TRBD2 covers 13 bases. CDR3 length: 13 amino acids. Looked up from germline, CDR1 is SGHNT and CDR2 is YYREEE (reference sequence). J gave up 5 bases and V 5 bases, and 0 bases lay outside the gene matches. This chain's CDR3 is CASRLAGGETQYF. Here the CDR3 DNA reads TGTGCCAGCAGACTAGCGGGGGGGGAGACCCAGTACTTC.

V usage is TRBV7-2 and J usage is TRBJ2-5; TRBD1 aligns across 7 bases. From germline, CDR1 is SGHTA and CDR2 FQGNSA. This CDR3 contains 18 residues. J lost 3 bases, V lost 1 base, and 14 bases had no gene match. This CDR3 is CASSLGRRGRPLEETQYF. The CDR3, as DNA: TGTGCCAGCAGCTTAGGTCGAAGGGGGCGACCTTTAGAAGAGACCCAGTACTTC.

The genes are TRBV11-3 and TRBJ1-2; D possibly corresponds to TRBD1 (5 bases). Trimming removed 6 bases at V and 10 bases at J, with 21 bases between. The germline V gene encodes CDR1 SGHNT and CDR2 YENEEA. The CDR3 loop spans 14 amino acids. In nucleotides, the CDR3 is TGTGCCAGCAGGGCCTGGCCTCAGGGAAATGACTACACCTTC. Amino acids: CASRAWPQGNDYTF.